This T cell receptor beta chain was captured in a study of cytomegalovirus exposure and HLA in healthy donors. Study results and limitations: In most subjects, TCR beta sequences reportedly gave accurate predictions of HLA-A and HLA-B alleles. Many donors shared some public TCRs, even though most TCR sequences were rare. V- and J-gene trimming in TCR beta was tied to a missense DCLRE1C variant by an analysis performed later.

As concerns this clone: The antigen is undetermined.

From germline, CDR1 is SEHNR and CDR2 FQNEAQ (reference sequence). Trimming removed 3 bases from V and 4 bases from J; junction bases left unmatched: 4. The CDR3 totals 14 residues. Those who donated were healthy bone marrow donors. The PCR employed 60 Vbeta primers together with 13 Jbeta primers. The data were produced by immunoSEQ multiplex PCR, yet TCRdb's version contains in-frame clones alone and is incomplete. The sample has approximately 190,000 clones; approximately 78% are singletons. Sequencing was done on a sample of PBMCs. The TCR sequence derives from a woman under 30 in good health and CMV-seronegative. The chain links TRBV7-9 to TRBJ1-2; 8 bases are a match to TRBD1. CDR3 sequence (DNA): TGTGCCAGCAGCTTTGGTCAGGGGGCCTATGGCTACACCTTC. Encoded protein: CASSFGQGAYGYTF.